The following is a T cell receptor beta chain sequence with its context. This sample was included in a study of T cell responses to AZD1222 COVID-19 vaccine. Clones were read by immunoSEQ multiplex PCR, and TCRdb kept only the in-frame ones, dropping some. This table has over 15,000 clones, approximately 80% appearing once. V lost 2 bases and J 7 bases, leaving 11 bases between the germline ends. From germline, CDR1 is MNHEY and CDR2 SVGAGI. This CDR3 region has 14 residues. The source was peripheral blood, collected 28 days after the second AZD1222 dose. This clonotype was obtained from an adult who received the AZD1222 COVID-19 vaccine. The chain combines TRBV6-5 with TRBJ1-4; possible D gene TRBD1, 6 bases. Here the CDR3 reads CASSYLAGAEKLFF. In nucleotides, the CDR3 is TGTGCCAGCAGTTACCTTGCAGGGGCTGAAAAACTGTTTTTT.